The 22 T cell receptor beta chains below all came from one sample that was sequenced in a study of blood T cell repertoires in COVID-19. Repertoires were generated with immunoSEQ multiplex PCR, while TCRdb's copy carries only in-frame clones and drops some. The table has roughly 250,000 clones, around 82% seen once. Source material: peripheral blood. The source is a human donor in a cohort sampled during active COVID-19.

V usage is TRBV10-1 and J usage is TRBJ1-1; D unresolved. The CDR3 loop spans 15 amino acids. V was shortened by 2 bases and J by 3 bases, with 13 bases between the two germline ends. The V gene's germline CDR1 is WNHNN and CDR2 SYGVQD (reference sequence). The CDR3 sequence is CASSERPGTYTEAFF. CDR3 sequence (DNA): TGCGCCAGCAGTGAGCGACCGGGTACCTACACTGAAGCTTTCTTT.

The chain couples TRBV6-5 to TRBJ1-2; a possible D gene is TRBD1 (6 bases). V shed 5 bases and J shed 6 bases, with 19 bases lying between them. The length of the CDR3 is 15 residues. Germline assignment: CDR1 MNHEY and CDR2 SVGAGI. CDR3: CASSPQGRELHGYTF. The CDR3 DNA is TGTGCCAGCAGTCCGCAGGGGCGCGAGTTGCATGGCTACACCTTC.

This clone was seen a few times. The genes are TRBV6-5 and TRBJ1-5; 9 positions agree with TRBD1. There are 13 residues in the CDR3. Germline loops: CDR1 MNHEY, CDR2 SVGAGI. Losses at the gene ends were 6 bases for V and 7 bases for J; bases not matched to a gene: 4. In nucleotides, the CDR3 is TGTGCCAGCAGGGACAGGGGAGAACAGCCCCAGCATTTT. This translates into CASRDRGEQPQHF.

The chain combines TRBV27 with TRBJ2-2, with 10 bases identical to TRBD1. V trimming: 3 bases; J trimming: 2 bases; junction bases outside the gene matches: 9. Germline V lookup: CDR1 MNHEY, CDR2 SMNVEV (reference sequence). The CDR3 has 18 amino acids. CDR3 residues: CASSFPTGTGVNTGELFF. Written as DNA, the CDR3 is TGTGCCAGCAGTTTCCCGACCGGGACAGGGGTTAACACCGGGGAGCTGTTTTTT.

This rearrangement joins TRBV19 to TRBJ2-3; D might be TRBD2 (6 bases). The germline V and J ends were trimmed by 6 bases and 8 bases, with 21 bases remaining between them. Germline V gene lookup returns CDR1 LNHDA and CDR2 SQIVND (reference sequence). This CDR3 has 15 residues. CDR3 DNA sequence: TGTGCCAGTAGGCTCCTGTCTGGCGGGACGGGTACGCAGTATTTT. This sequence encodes CASRLLSGGTGTQYF. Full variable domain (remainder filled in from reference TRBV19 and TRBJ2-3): DGGITQSPKYLFRKEGQNVTLSCEQNLNHDAMYWYRQDPGQGLRLIYYSQIVNDFQKGDIAEGYSVSREKKESFPLTVTSAQKNPTAFYLCASRLLSGGTGTQYFGPGTRLTVL.

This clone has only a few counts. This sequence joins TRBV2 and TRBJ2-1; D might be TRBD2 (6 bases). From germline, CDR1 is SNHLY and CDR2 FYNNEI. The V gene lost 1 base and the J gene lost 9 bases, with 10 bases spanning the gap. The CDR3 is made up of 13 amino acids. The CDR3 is CASSEGNGGEQFF. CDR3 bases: TGTGCCAGCAGTGAAGGCAACGGGGGTGAGCAGTTCTTC. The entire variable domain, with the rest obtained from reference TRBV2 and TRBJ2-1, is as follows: EPEVTQTPSHQVTQMGQEVILRCVPISNHLYFYWYRQILGQKVEFLVSFYNNEISEKSEIFDDQFSVERPDGSNFTLKIRSTKLEDSAMYFCASSEGNGGEQFFGPGTRLTVL.

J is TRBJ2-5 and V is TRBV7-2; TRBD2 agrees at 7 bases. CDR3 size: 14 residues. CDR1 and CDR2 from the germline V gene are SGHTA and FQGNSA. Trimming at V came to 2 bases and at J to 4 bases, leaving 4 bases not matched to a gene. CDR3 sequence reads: CASSLRAGAETQYF. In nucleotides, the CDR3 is TGTGCCAGCAGCTTAAGGGCGGGAGCAGAGACCCAGTACTTC. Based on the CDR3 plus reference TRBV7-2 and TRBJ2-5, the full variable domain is GAGVSQSPSNKVTEKGKDVELRCDPISGHTALYWYRQSLGQGLEFLIYFQGNSAPDKSGLPSDRFSAERTGGSVSTLTIQRTQQEDSAVYLCASSLRAGAETQYFGPGTRLLVL.

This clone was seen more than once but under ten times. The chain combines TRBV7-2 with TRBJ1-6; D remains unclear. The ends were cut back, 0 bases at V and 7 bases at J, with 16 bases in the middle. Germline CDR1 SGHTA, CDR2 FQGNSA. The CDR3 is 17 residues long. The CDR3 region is CASSLADLYRLNSPLHF. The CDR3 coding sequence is TGTGCCAGCAGCTTAGCTGATCTGTACAGATTAAATTCACCCCTCCACTTT. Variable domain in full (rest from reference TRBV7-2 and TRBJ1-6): GAGVSQSPSNKVTEKGKDVELRCDPISGHTALYWYRQSLGQGLEFLIYFQGNSAPDKSGLPSDRFSAERTGGSVSTLTIQRTQQEDSAVYLCASSLADLYRLNSPLHFGNGTRLTVT.

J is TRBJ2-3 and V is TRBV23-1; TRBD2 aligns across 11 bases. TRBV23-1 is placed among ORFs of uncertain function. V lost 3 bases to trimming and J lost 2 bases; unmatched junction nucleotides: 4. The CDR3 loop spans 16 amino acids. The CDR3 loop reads CASSHGTSGFTDTQYF. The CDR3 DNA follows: TGCGCCAGCAGTCACGGGACTAGCGGATTCACAGATACGCAGTATTTT.

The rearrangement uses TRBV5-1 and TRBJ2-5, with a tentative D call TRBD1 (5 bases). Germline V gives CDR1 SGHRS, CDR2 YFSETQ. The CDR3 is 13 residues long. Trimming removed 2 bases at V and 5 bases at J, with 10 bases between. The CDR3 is CASSLGVRETQYF. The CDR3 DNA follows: TGCGCCAGCAGCTTAGGGGTTCGGGAGACCCAGTACTTC.

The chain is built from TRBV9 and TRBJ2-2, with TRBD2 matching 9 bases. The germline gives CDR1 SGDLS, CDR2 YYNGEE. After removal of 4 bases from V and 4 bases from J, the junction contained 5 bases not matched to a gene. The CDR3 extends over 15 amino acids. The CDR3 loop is CASSSGLAITGELFF. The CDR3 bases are TGTGCCAGCAGCTCAGGACTAGCGATCACCGGGGAGCTGTTTTTT. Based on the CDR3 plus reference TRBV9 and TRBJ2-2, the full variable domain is DSGVTQTPKHLITATGQRVTLRCSPRSGDLSVYWYQQSLDQGLQFLIQYYNGEERAKGNILERFSAQQFPDLHSELNLSSLELGDSALYFCASSSGLAITGELFFGEGSRLTVL.

The CDR3 DNA sequence: TGTGCCACCAGCAGAGTAGTCCCCTCTGGGGCCAACGTCCTGACTTTC. As protein: CATSRVVPSGANVLTF. The chain couples TRBV15 to TRBJ2-6, with unresolved D. The V end was cut by 1 base, the J end by 0 bases, with 7 bases between. Looked up from germline, CDR1 is LNHNV and CDR2 is YYDKDF (reference sequence). This CDR3 is built from 16 residues.

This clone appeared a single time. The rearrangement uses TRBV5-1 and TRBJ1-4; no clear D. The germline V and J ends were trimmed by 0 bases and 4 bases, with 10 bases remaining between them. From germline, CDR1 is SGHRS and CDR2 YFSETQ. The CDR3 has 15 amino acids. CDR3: CASSLGVVYNEKLFF. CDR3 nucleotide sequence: TGCGCCAGCAGCTTGGGCGTAGTTTATAATGAAAAACTGTTTTTT.

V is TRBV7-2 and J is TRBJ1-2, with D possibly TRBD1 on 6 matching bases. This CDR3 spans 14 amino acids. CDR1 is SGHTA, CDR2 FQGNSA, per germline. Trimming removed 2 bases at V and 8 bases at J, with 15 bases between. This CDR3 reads CASSLYRGARGYTF. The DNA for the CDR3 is TGTGCCAGCAGCTTATACCGGGGGGCGCGAGGCTACACCTTC.

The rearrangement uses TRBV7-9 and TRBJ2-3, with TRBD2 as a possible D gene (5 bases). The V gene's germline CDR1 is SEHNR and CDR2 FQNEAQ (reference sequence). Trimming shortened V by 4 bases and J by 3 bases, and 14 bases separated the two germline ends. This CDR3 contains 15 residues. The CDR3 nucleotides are TGTGCCAGCAGCTCGCCAGGACTTCCTACAGATACGCAGTATTTT. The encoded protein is CASSSPGLPTDTQYF.

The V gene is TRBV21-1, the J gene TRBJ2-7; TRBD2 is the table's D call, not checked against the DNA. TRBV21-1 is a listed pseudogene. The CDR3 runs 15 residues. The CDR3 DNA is TGTGCCAGCAACACCTCGACTAGCGGAGACTACGAGCAGTACTTC. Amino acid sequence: CASNTSTSGDYEQYF.

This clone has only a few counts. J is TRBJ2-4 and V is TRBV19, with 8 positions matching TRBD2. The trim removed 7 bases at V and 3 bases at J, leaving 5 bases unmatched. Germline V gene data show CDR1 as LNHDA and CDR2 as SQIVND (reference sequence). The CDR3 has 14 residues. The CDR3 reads CASIERENKNIQYF. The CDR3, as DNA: TGTGCCAGTATCGAGCGGGAGAACAAAAACATTCAGTACTTC.

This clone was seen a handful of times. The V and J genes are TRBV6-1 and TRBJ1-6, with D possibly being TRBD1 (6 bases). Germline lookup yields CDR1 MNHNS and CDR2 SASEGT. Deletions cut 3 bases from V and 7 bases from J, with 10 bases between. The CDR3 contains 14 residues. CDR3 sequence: CASSDYTGNSPLHF. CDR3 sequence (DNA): TGTGCCAGCAGTGATTATACAGGGAATTCACCCCTCCACTTT.

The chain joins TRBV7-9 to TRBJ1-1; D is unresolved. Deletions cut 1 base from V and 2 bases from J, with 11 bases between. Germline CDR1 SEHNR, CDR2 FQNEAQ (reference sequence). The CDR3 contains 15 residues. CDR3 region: CASSLGSPPNTEAFF. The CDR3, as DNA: TGTGCCAGCAGCTTAGGGAGTCCACCAAACACTGAAGCTTTCTTT.

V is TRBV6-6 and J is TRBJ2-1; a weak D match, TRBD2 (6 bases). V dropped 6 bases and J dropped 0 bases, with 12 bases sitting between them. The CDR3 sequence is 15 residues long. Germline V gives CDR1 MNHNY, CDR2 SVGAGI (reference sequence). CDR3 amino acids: CASSKAGSSYNEQFF. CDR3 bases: TGTGCCAGCAGCAAAGCGGGTAGCTCCTACAATGAGCAGTTCTTC.

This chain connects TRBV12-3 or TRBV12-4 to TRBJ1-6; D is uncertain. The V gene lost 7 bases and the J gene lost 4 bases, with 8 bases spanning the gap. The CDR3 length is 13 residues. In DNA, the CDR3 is TGTGCCAGCACCGAGATGTATAATTCACCCCTCCACTTT. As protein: CASTEMYNSPLHF.

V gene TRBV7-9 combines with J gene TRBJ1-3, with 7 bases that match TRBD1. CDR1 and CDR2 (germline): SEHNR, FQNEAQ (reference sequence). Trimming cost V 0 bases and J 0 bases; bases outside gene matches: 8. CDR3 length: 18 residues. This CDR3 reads CASSLAQTGPNSGNTIYF. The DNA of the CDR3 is TGTGCCAGCAGCTTAGCCCAGACAGGGCCCAACTCTGGAAACACCATATATTTT.